This T cell receptor beta chain was identified during a study of PD-1 blockade in mismatch repair-deficient tumors. Study information: Patients had approximately 13 mismatch repair-deficient cancer types, all previously treated and progressing. The study's findings and limits: Tumor-resident clones, often undetectable pretreatment in blood, expanded then contracted after pembrolizumab.

TCRdb keeps only in-frame clones here, not all; method: immunoSEQ multiplex PCR. There are approximately 100,000 clones in the sample; roughly four fifths occur only once, and 6.3% lies in the top ten. In its sample, this clone was seen a few times. The antigen is unknown. Germline V gives CDR1 ENHRY, CDR2 SYGVKD. This CDR3 has 13 residues. V lost 5 bases and J 3 bases, leaving 10 bases between the germline ends. The input for sequencing was peripheral blood, taken roughly 35 weeks after starting pembrolizumab. The chain joins TRBV10-3 to TRBJ1-2; no clear D gene. The TCR originated in an adult with mismatch repair-deficient cancer. The CDR3 region is CAISTGSYYGYTF. The DNA of the CDR3 is TGTGCCATCAGTACCGGGTCCTACTATGGCTACACCTTC.